Given below is one T cell receptor beta chain in context. This record comes from a study of blood T cell repertoires in COVID-19. Measured with immunoSEQ multiplex PCR; TCRdb has only the in-frame clones, and not every one. The data show roughly 110,000 clones, about 90% seen once. V lost 5 bases, J lost 1 base, and 13 bases lay in between. The CDR3 has 15 amino acids. Germline V lookup: CDR1 KGHDR, CDR2 SFDVKD. J is TRBJ2-5 and V is TRBV24-1, with D tentatively TRBD1 (6 bases). The receptor was derived from a woman aged 50 to 60 with acute or convalescent COVID-19. Sequenced: peripheral blood. The DNA for the CDR3 is TGTGCCACCAGTGCCGTACAGGGTACCCAAGAGACCCAGTACTTC. Amino acid sequence: CATSAVQGTQETQYF.